The rows below give T cell receptor beta chains drawn from one sample of a study of OX40 agonist ivuxolimab in advanced cancers. The method was immunoSEQ multiplex PCR; TCRdb's version includes in-frame clones alone and lacks a portion of them. The sample holds 45,000 to 50,000 clones, approximately 86% seen once. This specimen was CD4+ or CD8+ T cells sorted from blood, taken in a trial of the OX40 agonist ivuxolimab. The receptor source for this set is an adult with an advanced solid tumor such as melanoma, head and neck, liver or kidney cancer. Each CDR3 is given with its conserved first and last residue. Each record gives: D gene, clone size, V gene, J gene, CDR3 protein, CDR3 DNA. The D gene is left open where the match is weak. Size is stated for part of the rows, as once, few or many counts, or as a class when the clone is expanded.

>TRBD2|NA|TRBV5-1|TRBJ2-2
CASSPRLAGGPTGELFF
TGCGCCAGCAGCCCCCGACTAGCGGGAGGGCCGACCGGGGAGCTGTTTTTT
>NA|once|TRBV27|TRBJ1-6
CASSSLRDPRFNSPLHF
TGTGCCAGCAGTTCCCTTAGGGATCCCCGCTTTAATTCACCCCTCCACTTT
>NA|NA|TRBV7-6|TRBJ2-7
CASSRGGQLFEQYF
TGTGCCAGCAGCCGTGGGGGGCAGTTATTCGAGCAGTACTTC
>TRBD2|few|TRBV6-6|TRBJ2-5
CASSYSGSGGDETQYF
TGTGCCAGCAGTTACTCGGGAAGCGGGGGGGATGAGACCCAGTACTTC
>NA|NA|TRBV6-5|TRBJ1-5
CASSLGITQPQHF
TGTGCCAGCAGCCTGGGAATAACTCAGCCCCAGCATTTT
>TRBD1|NA|TRBV28|TRBJ1-2
CASSLGTGGGYTF
TGTGCCAGCAGTTTGGGGACAGGGGGCGGCTACACCTTC
>NA|NA|TRBV6-5|TRBJ2-5
CASSYSRWDETQYF
TGTGCCAGCAGTTACTCGAGATGGGATGAGACCCAGTACTTC
>NA|NA|TRBV25-1|TRBJ1-1
CASSDLDRVYTEAFF
TGTGCCAGCAGTGATTTGGATAGGGTATACACTGAAGCTTTCTTT
>TRBD1|NA|TRBV7-9|TRBJ2-7
CASSNNPGQVFSYEQYF
TGTGCCAGCAGCAATAATCCCGGACAGGTCTTTTCCTACGAGCAGTACTTC
>NA|NA|TRBV9|TRBJ2-1
CASSAQGGNEQFF
TGTGCCAGCAGCGCCCAGGGCGGGAATGAGCAGTTCTTC
>NA|NA|TRBV6-1|TRBJ2-2
CASGPGTGELFF
TGTGCCAGCGGACCGGGCACCGGGGAGCTGTTTTTT
>NA|NA|TRBV9|TRBJ1-5
CASEIAGVNSNQPQHF
TGTGCCAGCGAAATAGCAGGGGTGAATAGCAATCAGCCCCAGCATTTT
>NA|NA|TRBV6-5|TRBJ1-3
CASSLGSSGNTIYF
TGTGCCAGCAGTTTAGGGTCCTCTGGAAACACCATATATTTT
>TRBD1|NA|TRBV5-1|TRBJ2-1
CASSLDLTGESSYNEQFF
TGCGCCAGCAGCTTGGACTTGACAGGGGAGAGCTCCTACAATGAGCAGTTCTTC